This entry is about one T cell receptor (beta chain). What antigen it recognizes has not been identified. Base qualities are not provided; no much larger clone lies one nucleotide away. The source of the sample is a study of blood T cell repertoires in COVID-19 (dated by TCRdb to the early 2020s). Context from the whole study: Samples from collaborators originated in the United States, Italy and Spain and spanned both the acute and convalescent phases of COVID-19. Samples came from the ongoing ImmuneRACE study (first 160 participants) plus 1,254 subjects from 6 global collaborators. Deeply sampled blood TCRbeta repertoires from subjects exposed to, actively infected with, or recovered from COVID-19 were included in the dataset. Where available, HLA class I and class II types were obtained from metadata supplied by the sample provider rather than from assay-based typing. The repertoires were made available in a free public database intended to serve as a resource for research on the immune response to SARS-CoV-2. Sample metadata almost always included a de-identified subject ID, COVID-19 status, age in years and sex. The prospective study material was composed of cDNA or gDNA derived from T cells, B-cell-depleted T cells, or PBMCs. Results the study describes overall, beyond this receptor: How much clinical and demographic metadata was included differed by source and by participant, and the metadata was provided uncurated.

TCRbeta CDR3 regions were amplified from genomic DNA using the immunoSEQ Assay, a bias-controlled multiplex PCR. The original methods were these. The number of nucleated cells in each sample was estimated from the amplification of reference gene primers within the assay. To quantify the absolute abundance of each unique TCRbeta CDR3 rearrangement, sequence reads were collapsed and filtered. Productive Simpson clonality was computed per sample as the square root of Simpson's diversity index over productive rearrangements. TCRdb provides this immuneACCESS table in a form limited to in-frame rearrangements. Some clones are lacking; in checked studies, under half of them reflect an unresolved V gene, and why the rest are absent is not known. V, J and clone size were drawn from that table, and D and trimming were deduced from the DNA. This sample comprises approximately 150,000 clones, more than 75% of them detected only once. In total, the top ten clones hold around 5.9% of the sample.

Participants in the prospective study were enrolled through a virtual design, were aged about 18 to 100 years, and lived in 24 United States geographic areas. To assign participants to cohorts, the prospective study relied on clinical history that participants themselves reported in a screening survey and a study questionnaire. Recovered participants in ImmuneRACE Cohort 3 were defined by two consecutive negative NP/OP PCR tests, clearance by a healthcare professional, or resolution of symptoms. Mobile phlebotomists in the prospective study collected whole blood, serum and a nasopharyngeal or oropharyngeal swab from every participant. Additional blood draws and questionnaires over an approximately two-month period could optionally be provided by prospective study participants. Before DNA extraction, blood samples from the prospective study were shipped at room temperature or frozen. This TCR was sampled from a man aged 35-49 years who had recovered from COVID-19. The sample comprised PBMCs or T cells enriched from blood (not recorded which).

The nucleotide sequence reads as follows: TGTGCCAGTAGTATTACCGGGAGCCAAAGCGGCTACACCTTC. The translation is CASSITGSQSGYTF. The V gene is TRBV19 and the J gene is TRBJ1-2, with the D gene not confidently named. The trim is 3 bases for V and 8 bases for J, with a gap of 16 bases between the germline ends. Taken from cysteine to phenylalanine, the CDR3 has 14 residues. The read is trimmed to its CDR3 DNA, 42 bases read in frame from base 1. As encoded in the germline V gene (reference sequence), CDR1 is LNHDA while CDR2 is SQIVND.